The rows below give T cell receptor beta chains drawn from one sample of a study of metastatic and nonmetastatic thyroid tumors. TCRdb recomputed clones from the PCR reads via MiXCR. Of over 35,000 clones listed, roughly 12% are singletons. The sample taken for sequencing was blood. These receptors all stem from a female donor with papillary thyroid cancer or a benign thyroid nodule (not recorded which). Some clones in this sample may be carry-over from other donors' samples. Each CDR3 is given with its conserved first and last residue. D genes are given only for firm matches. Clone size appears in some rows only: once, few, many, or a class for an expanded clone.

clone_size: many
j_call: TRBJ1-1
v_call: TRBV3-1
d_call: NA
cdr3_nt: TGTGCCAGCAGCCAGACGGACGGGGGGAGGAAAGCTTTCTTT
cdr3_aa: CASSQTDGGRKAFF

clone_size: many
j_call: TRBJ1-2
v_call: TRBV19
d_call: NA
cdr3_nt: TGTGCCAGTAAGAACCCGGGACATCTCTATGGCTACACCTTC
cdr3_aa: CASKNPGHLYGYTF

clone_size: few
j_call: TRBJ1-2
v_call: TRBV7-9
d_call: NA
cdr3_nt: TGTGCCAGCAGCCCTCTGGCGGGTGACTATTGCTACACCTTC
cdr3_aa: CASSPLAGDYCYTF

clone_size: NA
j_call: TRBJ2-2
v_call: TRBV28
d_call: NA
cdr3_nt: TGTGCCAGCATTTCTTCACGGGAGCTGTATTTT
cdr3_aa: CASISSRELYF

clone_size: many
j_call: TRBJ2-1
v_call: TRBV7-3
d_call: TRBD2
cdr3_nt: TGTGCCAGCAGCTCAGGACTAGCGGGAGTTGATGAGCAGTTCTTC
cdr3_aa: CASSSGLAGVDEQFF

clone_size: many
j_call: TRBJ1-6
v_call: TRBV20-1
d_call: NA
cdr3_nt: TGCAGTGCTAGTGGAGGAAATAATTCACCCCTCCACTTT
cdr3_aa: CSASGGNNSPLHF

clone_size: many
j_call: TRBJ1-2
v_call: TRBV30
d_call: TRBD1
cdr3_nt: TGTGCCTGGGTGACAGGGCCTGTCGATGGCTACACCTTC
cdr3_aa: CAWVTGPVDGYTF

clone_size: many
j_call: TRBJ2-1
v_call: TRBV20-1
d_call: TRBD1
cdr3_nt: TGCAGTGCTCCTGACAGGGGAAGGGACTACAATGAGCAGTTCTTC
cdr3_aa: CSAPDRGRDYNEQFF

clone_size: medium-sized
j_call: TRBJ2-2
v_call: TRBV6-5
d_call: NA
cdr3_nt: TGTGCCAGCAGTTACCAGGGAGCCGGGGAGCTGTTTTTT
cdr3_aa: CASSYQGAGELFF

clone_size: few
j_call: TRBJ1-2
v_call: TRBV28
d_call: NA
cdr3_nt: TGTGCCAGCAGCGGTCGGTGGGAACGCTATGGCTACACCTTC
cdr3_aa: CASSGRWERYGYTF

clone_size: many
j_call: TRBJ2-5
v_call: TRBV7-9
d_call: TRBD2
cdr3_nt: TGTGCCAGCACCTTGACTAGCGGGAGAGAAGAGACCCAGTACTTC
cdr3_aa: CASTLTSGREETQYF

clone_size: few
j_call: TRBJ1-5
v_call: TRBV28
d_call: NA
cdr3_nt: TGTGCCAGCATTTTTTATGTTTTCTATCAGCCCCAGCATTTT
cdr3_aa: CASIFYVFYQPQHF

clone_size: many
j_call: TRBJ1-2
v_call: TRBV7-9
d_call: TRBD1
cdr3_nt: TGTGCCGCAGAGACAGGGGGCGGCTACACCTTC
cdr3_aa: CAAETGGGYTF

clone_size: few
j_call: TRBJ2-1
v_call: TRBV19
d_call: NA
cdr3_nt: TGTGCCAGTAGTATAGGACAGGGGAGGGATGAGCAGTTCTTC
cdr3_aa: CASSIGQGRDEQFF

clone_size: many
j_call: TRBJ1-1
v_call: TRBV19
d_call: NA
cdr3_nt: TGTGCCAGTAGTAAGCGGACTGAAGCTTTCTTT
cdr3_aa: CASSKRTEAFF

clone_size: many
j_call: TRBJ1-2
v_call: TRBV24-1
d_call: NA
cdr3_nt: TGTGCCACCAGTGATTTGCCCAGGGGCGGGGGCTACACCTTC
cdr3_aa: CATSDLPRGGGYTF

clone_size: many
j_call: TRBJ2-2
v_call: TRBV10-2
d_call: TRBD1
cdr3_nt: TGCGCCAGCAGTGGAGGGGGCGGTACCGGGGAGCTGTTTTTT
cdr3_aa: CASSGGGGTGELFF

clone_size: many
j_call: TRBJ2-7
v_call: TRBV4-2
d_call: TRBD2
cdr3_nt: TGTGCCAGCAGCCAAACGCCCAAACTAGCGGGAGTCCGCCGCGAGCAGTACTTC
cdr3_aa: CASSQTPKLAGVRREQYF

clone_size: many
j_call: TRBJ1-2
v_call: TRBV3-1
d_call: TRBD1
cdr3_nt: TGTGCCAGCAGCCAACTGACAGGGCTCTATGGCTACACCTTC
cdr3_aa: CASSQLTGLYGYTF

clone_size: NA
j_call: TRBJ2-1
v_call: TRBV29-1
d_call: NA
cdr3_nt: TGCAGCTCAACTAGCTACAATGAGCAGTTCTTC
cdr3_aa: CSSTSYNEQFF

clone_size: many
j_call: TRBJ2-7
v_call: TRBV20-1
d_call: TRBD1
cdr3_nt: TGCAGTGCTATTTCATTGAGGGGGCCCTACGAGCAGTACTTC
cdr3_aa: CSAISLRGPYEQYF

clone_size: many
j_call: TRBJ1-1
v_call: TRBV5-8
d_call: TRBD1
cdr3_nt: TGTGCCAGCATCCAATTAGCAGGGGGAACTGAAGCTTTCTTT
cdr3_aa: CASIQLAGGTEAFF

clone_size: few
j_call: TRBJ1-1
v_call: TRBV7-9
d_call: NA
cdr3_nt: TGTGCCAGCAGCGTAGACAGGAACACTGAAGCTTTCTTT
cdr3_aa: CASSVDRNTEAFF

clone_size: NA
j_call: TRBJ1-6
v_call: TRBV7-9
d_call: NA
cdr3_nt: TGTGCCTGCAGCTTAGAGGGGGGATCAACCCTCCACTTT
cdr3_aa: CACSLEGGSTLHF

clone_size: many
j_call: TRBJ1-5
v_call: TRBV24-1
d_call: NA
cdr3_nt: TGTGCCACCAGTCGGGCCCCCGGACTTGACCAGCATTTT
cdr3_aa: CATSRAPGLDQHF

clone_size: many
j_call: TRBJ1-1
v_call: TRBV5-1
d_call: NA
cdr3_nt: TGCGCCAGCAGCTTGGAGAAGCCAGGGAACACTGAAGCTTTCTTT
cdr3_aa: CASSLEKPGNTEAFF

clone_size: many
j_call: TRBJ2-5
v_call: TRBV28
d_call: NA
cdr3_nt: TGTGCCAGCAGAATCTCAGGGGGGAGGGAGACCCAGTACTTC
cdr3_aa: CASRISGGRETQYF

clone_size: many
j_call: TRBJ1-2
v_call: TRBV28
d_call: TRBD1
cdr3_nt: TGTGCCAGCAGCCGACAGGGCCCTAACTATGGCTACACCTTC
cdr3_aa: CASSRQGPNYGYTF

clone_size: many
j_call: TRBJ1-2
v_call: TRBV12-3/TRBV12-4
d_call: NA
cdr3_nt: TGTGCCAGCAGTTTAGGACACCTCTATGGCTACACCTTC
cdr3_aa: CASSLGHLYGYTF

clone_size: many
j_call: TRBJ2-1
v_call: TRBV3-1
d_call: TRBD1
cdr3_nt: TGTGCCAGCAGTCTCCTAGGGGGCTTCCTCAATGAGCAGTTCTTC
cdr3_aa: CASSLLGGFLNEQFF

clone_size: many
j_call: TRBJ2-3
v_call: TRBV30
d_call: TRBD2
cdr3_nt: TGTGCCTGGAGTGCGACTAGCGGGAGAACAGATACGCAGTATTTT
cdr3_aa: CAWSATSGRTDTQYF

clone_size: many
j_call: TRBJ2-7
v_call: TRBV7-8
d_call: NA
cdr3_nt: TGTGCCAGCAGCTTCTCACTAGCCGTTGGGTACGAGCAGTACTTC
cdr3_aa: CASSFSLAVGYEQYF

clone_size: many
j_call: TRBJ2-7
v_call: TRBV27
d_call: NA
cdr3_nt: TGTGCCAGCCATCGCCGGGATTCTTCCTACGAGCAGTACTTC
cdr3_aa: CASHRRDSSYEQYF

clone_size: many
j_call: TRBJ1-6
v_call: TRBV4-2
d_call: NA
cdr3_nt: TGTGCCAGCAGCCAAGCGGCTGGGGTTTGGGATTCACCCCTCCACTTC
cdr3_aa: CASSQAAGVWDSPLHF

clone_size: many
j_call: TRBJ1-5
v_call: TRBV5-5
d_call: NA
cdr3_nt: TGTGCCAGCAGCTTGTATGGGGCCCAGCCCCAGCATTTT
cdr3_aa: CASSLYGAQPQHF

clone_size: many
j_call: TRBJ1-1
v_call: TRBV7-2
d_call: NA
cdr3_nt: TGTGCCAGCAGCGTTCTTAGGGGCGCTGAAGCTTTCTTT
cdr3_aa: CASSVLRGAEAFF

clone_size: many
j_call: TRBJ2-3
v_call: TRBV5-1
d_call: NA
cdr3_nt: TGCGCCAGCAGCTCTTATGGACGGCCCAGCACAGATACGCAGTATTTT
cdr3_aa: CASSSYGRPSTDTQYF

clone_size: NA
j_call: TRBJ2-6
v_call: TRBV5-1
d_call: TRBD1
cdr3_nt: TGCGCCAGCAGCAAAGGACAGGAGTCTGGGGCCAACGTCCTGACTTTC
cdr3_aa: CASSKGQESGANVLTF

clone_size: many
j_call: TRBJ2-1
v_call: TRBV24-1
d_call: NA
cdr3_nt: TGTGCCACCAGTGATTCAGGGTATCGGGGTGTAAATGAGCAGTTCTTC
cdr3_aa: CATSDSGYRGVNEQFF

clone_size: many
j_call: TRBJ1-4
v_call: TRBV20-1
d_call: NA
cdr3_nt: TGCAGTGCTAGTAGGACAGCCACTGCAACTAATGAAAAACTGTTTTTT
cdr3_aa: CSASRTATATNEKLFF

clone_size: many
j_call: TRBJ1-1
v_call: TRBV5-1
d_call: NA
cdr3_nt: TGCGCCAGCAGCTTGGGACAGGAAGCTTTCTTT
cdr3_aa: CASSLGQEAFF

clone_size: NA
j_call: TRBJ2-3
v_call: TRBV7-3
d_call: TRBD2
cdr3_nt: TGTGCCAGCAGCCCTCCCAGCGGGAGTGTAACAGATACGCAGTATTTT
cdr3_aa: CASSPPSGSVTDTQYF

clone_size: many
j_call: TRBJ2-7
v_call: TRBV10-3
d_call: NA
cdr3_nt: TGTGCCATCAGTTCAACGGCTCCCTACGAGCAGTACTTC
cdr3_aa: CAISSTAPYEQYF